This T cell receptor (beta chain) was identified in a study of T cells after yellow fever vaccination. TCRdb ran MiXCR on the 5' RACE reads and lists one entry per CDR3 protein. The sample has hundreds of thousands of distinct CDR3 sequences; around 20% are singletons. J gave up 4 bases and V 5 bases, and 7 bases lay outside the gene matches. The CDR3 is 14 residues long. Germline values: CDR1 SGHVS, CDR2 FQNEAQ. Sequences were derived from PBMCs, sampled before the yellow fever booster vaccination. This TCR derives from a man in his late teens or twenties who received the YFV17D yellow fever vaccine. The chain joins TRBV7-8 to TRBJ1-2, with 7 bases fitting TRBD1. Here the CDR3 reads CASSAPGQTYGYTF. CDR3 coding DNA: TGTGCCAGCAGCGCACCGGGACAGACCTATGGCTACACCTTC.